Following are 23 T cell receptor beta chains from one sample sequenced in a study of STAT5B mutations in CD4+ large granular lymphocyte leukemia. Clones were read by immunoSEQ multiplex PCR, and TCRdb kept only the in-frame ones, dropping some. The top ten hold 3% to 4.5% of the sample, which has about 40,000 clones, 80% to 90% seen once. The specimen sequenced was CD4+ T cells from blood buffy coats. Receptors originate from a human donor in good health.

V is TRBV30 and J is TRBJ1-3, with D uncertain. Trimming left V 0 bases short and J 0 bases short, with 12 bases between. This CDR3 has 16 amino acids. Germline V gene sequence: CDR1 GTSNPN, CDR2 SVGIG (reference sequence). The CDR3 reads CAWSVRLGFSGNTIYF. CDR3 DNA: TGTGCCTGGAGTGTGCGCTTGGGCTTCTCTGGAAACACCATATATTTT.

The chain uses TRBV6-5 and TRBJ1-2; D is possibly TRBD1 (5 bases). The ends were cut back, 7 bases at V and 4 bases at J, with 16 bases in the middle. The CDR3 consists of 14 residues. Germline V gene data show CDR1 as MNHEY and CDR2 as SVGAGI. CDR3 protein: CASISLGDGYGYTF. Written as DNA, the CDR3 is TGTGCCAGCATCTCCCTAGGGGACGGCTATGGCTACACCTTC.

The V and J genes are TRBV12-2 and TRBJ2-7; TRBD2, the D gene given by the table, was not confirmed from the DNA. TRBV12-2 corresponds to a pseudogene. This CDR3 comprises 11 residues. This chain's CDR3 is CASRHPREQYF. The CDR3 nucleotides read TGTGCAAGTCGCCATCCACGGGAGCAGTACTTC.

The chain combines TRBV28 with TRBJ1-1; 9 bases agree with TRBD1. The CDR3 runs to 15 residues. Looked up from germline, CDR1 is MDHEN and CDR2 is SYDVKM. The junction had 9 bases not matched to a gene; V was cut back by 6 bases and J by 4 bases. CDR3 coding DNA: TGTGCCAGCAGCCCTACGGGACAGGGCTCCACTGAAGCTTTCTTT. The encoded protein is CASSPTGQGSTEAFF. Complete variable domain (other parts from reference TRBV28 and TRBJ1-1): DVKVTQSSRYLVKRTGEKVFLECVQDMDHENMFWYRQDPGLGLRLIYFSYDVKMKEKGDIPEGYSVSREKKERFSLILESASTNQTSMYLCASSPTGQGSTEAFFGQGTRLTVV.

The count of this clone is one. This chain links TRBV30 with TRBJ1-5; no firm D call. The CDR3 has 13 amino acids. CDR1 GTSNPN and CDR2 SVGIG come from the germline V gene (reference sequence). Trimming stripped 0 bases from V and 3 bases from J, with 6 bases between. The CDR3 loop is CAWSVNANQPQHF. In DNA, the CDR3 is TGTGCCTGGAGTGTAAACGCCAATCAGCCCCAGCATTTT.

The chain links TRBV7-3 to TRBJ2-5; D may be TRBD1 or TRBD2 (5 bases each). The CDR3 consists of 15 residues. Looked up from germline, CDR1 is SGHTA and CDR2 is FQGTGA. Trimming left V 5 bases short and J 4 bases short, with 17 bases between. CDR3 sequence: CASSPNVAGGETQYF. The CDR3 nucleotides read TGTGCCAGCAGCCCCAACGTGGCTGGGGGAGAGACCCAGTACTTC.

V usage is TRBV29-1 and J usage is TRBJ1-5, with TRBD1 identical over 10 bases. This CDR3 has 13 amino acids. The V segment lost 8 bases and the J segment 7 bases; nucleotides outside the gene matches: 8. Germline CDR1 reads SQVTM; CDR2 reads ANQGSEA. CDR3 sequence: CSSGGDRGQPQHF. The CDR3 DNA sequence: TGCAGCTCCGGTGGGGACAGGGGCCAGCCCCAGCATTTT.

This rearrangement joins TRBV28 to TRBJ2-7; D is unresolved. The ends were cut back, 5 bases at V and 2 bases at J, with 10 bases in the middle. The CDR3 loop spans 13 amino acids. CDR1 is MDHEN, CDR2 SYDVKM, per germline. CDR3 nucleotides: TGTGCCAGCAGTCTTGGTTTTCCCTACGAGCAGTACTTC. Encoded protein: CASSLGFPYEQYF.

This clone was detected a few times. The chain is built from TRBV6-1 and TRBJ1-5; tentative D call: TRBD1 (5 bases). Trimming cost V 1 base and J 2 bases, with 12 bases left between them. Germline values: CDR1 MNHNS, CDR2 SASEGT. The CDR3 length is 16 residues. CDR3 sequence (DNA): TGTGCCAGCAGTGAAGATAGGGGCAGTGGCAATCAGCCCCAGCATTTT. Translated: CASSEDRGSGNQPQHF.

This clone turned up a few times. The rearrangement links TRBV18 to TRBJ1-6; possibly TRBD1 for D (6 bases). This CDR3 has 15 residues. The germline V and J ends were trimmed by 2 bases and 8 bases, with 13 bases remaining between them. The germline gives CDR1 KGHSH, CDR2 LQKENI. The CDR3, as DNA: TGTGCCAGCTCACCAGGGACACCTCCGGATTCACCCCTCCACTTT. The encoded protein is CASSPGTPPDSPLHF.

The count of this clone is one. The gene calls are TRBV29-1 and TRBJ1-1; unclear D gene. The CDR3 spans 10 residues. Trimming left V 7 bases short and J 1 base short, with 4 bases between. Germline lookup yields CDR1 SQVTM and CDR2 ANQGSEA. The CDR3 bases are TGCAGCGGAGGGAACACTGAAGCTTTCTTT. It encodes CSGGNTEAFF.

The chain recombines TRBV7-8 with TRBJ2-1, with TRBD2 identical over 13 bases. Germline CDR1 and CDR2: SGHVS and FQNEAQ. V dropped 5 bases and J dropped 10; count of bases not matched to a gene: 17. There are 18 residues in the CDR3. The CDR3 spells CASSPLPPGLAGMGEQFF. DNA of the CDR3: TGTGCCAGCAGCCCCCTCCCCCCGGGACTAGCGGGGATGGGAGAGCAGTTCTTC.

J is TRBJ2-3 and V is TRBV7-8; no definite D call. Germline values: CDR1 SGHVS, CDR2 FQNEAQ. Trimming left V 0 bases short and J 2 bases short, with 6 bases between. CDR3 length: 14 residues. The CDR3 loop is CASSLARNTDTQYF. For the CDR3, the DNA is TGTGCCAGCAGCTTAGCGCGGAACACAGATACGCAGTATTTT.

This chain links TRBV7-7 with TRBJ2-3; D is perhaps TRBD2 (5 bases). This CDR3 comprises 13 residues. Germline loops: CDR1 SSHAT, CDR2 FNYEAQ (reference sequence). V dropped 1 base and J dropped 7 bases, with 9 bases sitting between them. This chain's CDR3 is CASSLDPGNTQYF. Here the CDR3 DNA reads TGTGCCAGCAGCTTAGATCCCGGGAATACGCAGTATTTT.

The chain combines TRBV19 with TRBJ1-5, with a possible D match to TRBD1 (5 bases). CDR1 and CDR2 from the germline V gene are LNHDA and SQIVND (reference sequence). With 5 bases removed from V and 6 bases from J, the gap between germline ends came to 14 bases. The CDR3 has 14 residues. The CDR3 DNA reads as TGTGCCAGTAGTGGTCTTCAGGGTGGTCAGCCCCAGCATTTT. Its protein product is CASSGLQGGQPQHF.

This clone occurred once. The rearrangement uses TRBV4-1 and TRBJ2-3; TRBD1 is a possible D gene (6 bases). V gave up 0 bases and J gave up 1 base, with 23 bases separating them. Germline-derived CDR1 and CDR2 are MGHRA and YSYEKL. This CDR3 has 20 amino acids. CDR3 residues: CASSQEGPPTGSSGTDTQYF. In DNA form, the CDR3 reads TGCGCCAGCAGCCAAGAAGGCCCACCTACAGGGAGCTCTGGCACAGATACGCAGTATTTT.

This chain uses TRBV6-5 with TRBJ2-2; 9 bases agree with TRBD1. The CDR3 has 15 amino acids. Germline V gene lookup returns CDR1 MNHEY and CDR2 SVGAGI. Trimming removed 5 bases from V and 6 bases from J; junction bases left unmatched: 7. The CDR3 region has the DNA TGTGCCAGCAGTCCCCGGGACAGGGATTCCGGGGAGCTGTTTTTT. Amino acid sequence: CASSPRDRDSGELFF.

CDR3 coding DNA: TGTGCCAGCAGCTTAACGTTCGGGACAGCCACCGGGGAGCTGTTTTTT. The encoded protein is CASSLTFGTATGELFF. The rearrangement links TRBV7-3 to TRBJ2-2; TRBD1 aligns across 7 bases. Unmatched junction bases numbered 5, after V lost 0 bases and J lost 4 bases. Germline assignment: CDR1 SGHTA and CDR2 FQGTGA. The CDR3 runs 16 residues.

The V call is TRBV5-4, the J call TRBJ2-3; 11 bases map to TRBD2. CDR1 SGHNT and CDR2 YYREEE come from the germline V gene (reference sequence). V lost 6 bases, J lost 4 bases, and 10 bases stayed unmatched. CDR3 length: 16 residues. The DNA of the CDR3 is TGTGCCAGCACCCGGGGGACTAGCGGAGGCCCAGATACGCAGTATTTT. It is translated as CASTRGTSGGPDTQYF. Together with reference TRBV5-4 and TRBJ2-3, the CDR3 gives the full variable domain: ETGVTQSPTHLIKTRGQQVTLRCSSQSGHNTVSWYQQALGQGPQFIFQYYREEENGRGNFPPRFSGLQFPNYSSELNVNALELDDSALYLCASTRGTSGGPDTQYFGPGTRLTVL.

The chain uses TRBV5-1 and TRBJ2-3; possible D gene TRBD1, 5 bases. V lost 4 bases and J lost 2, with 11 bases in between. The CDR3 totals 14 residues. Germline CDR1 and CDR2: SGHRS and YFSETQ. The CDR3 DNA follows: TGCGCCAGCAGCGACGGACACATCACAGATACGCAGTATTTT. Amino acids: CASSDGHITDTQYF.

This clone was detected only once. This sequence joins TRBV21-1 and TRBJ2-6. TRBV21-1 is classified as a pseudogene. The CDR3 consists of 15 residues. The CDR3 region is CAREVRASGANVLTF. The CDR3 coding sequence is TGTGCCAGAGAGGTCCGGGCCTCTGGGGCCAACGTCCTGACTTTC.

V usage is TRBV29-1 and J usage is TRBJ2-3, with TRBD2 matching 8 bases. The CDR3 runs 14 residues. Germline loops: CDR1 SQVTM, CDR2 ANQGSEA. The V segment lost 6 bases and the J segment 4 bases; nucleotides outside the gene matches: 9. The CDR3 DNA sequence: TGCAGCGTCCCAGCGGGAGCCCCCCCAGATACGCAGTATTTT. The encoded protein is CSVPAGAPPDTQYF.

The CDR3 here is CASSFSQPSTDTQYF. CDR3 DNA sequence: TGTGCCAGCAGTTTCTCACAGCCCAGCACAGATACGCAGTATTTT. The V gene is TRBV28, the J gene TRBJ2-3; D remains ambiguous. Germline values: CDR1 MDHEN, CDR2 SYDVKM. Trimming took 3 bases from V and 0 from J, leaving 10 bases between them. The CDR3 contains 15 residues.